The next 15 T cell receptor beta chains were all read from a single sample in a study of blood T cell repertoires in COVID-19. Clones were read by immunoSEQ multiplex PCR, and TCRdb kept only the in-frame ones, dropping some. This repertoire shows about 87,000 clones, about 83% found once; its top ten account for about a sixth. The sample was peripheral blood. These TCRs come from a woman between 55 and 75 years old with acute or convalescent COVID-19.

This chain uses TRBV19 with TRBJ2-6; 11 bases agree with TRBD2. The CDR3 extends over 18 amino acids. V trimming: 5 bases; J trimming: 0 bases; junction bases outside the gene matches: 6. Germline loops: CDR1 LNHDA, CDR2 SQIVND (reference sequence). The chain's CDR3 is CASSYTSGGFSGANVLTF. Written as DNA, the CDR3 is TGTGCCAGTAGTTATACTAGCGGGGGCTTCTCTGGGGCCAACGTCCTGACTTTC. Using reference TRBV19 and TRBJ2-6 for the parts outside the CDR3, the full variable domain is DGGITQSPKYLFRKEGQNVTLSCEQNLNHDAMYWYRQDPGQGLRLIYYSQIVNDFQKGDIAEGYSVSREKKESFPLTVTSAQKNPTAFYLCASSYTSGGFSGANVLTFGAGSRLTVL.

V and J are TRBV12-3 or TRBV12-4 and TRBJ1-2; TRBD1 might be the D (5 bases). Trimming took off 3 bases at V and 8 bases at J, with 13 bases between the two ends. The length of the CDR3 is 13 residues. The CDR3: CASSLGGMIGYTF. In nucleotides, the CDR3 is TGTGCCAGCAGTTTGGGGGGAATGATAGGCTACACCTTC.

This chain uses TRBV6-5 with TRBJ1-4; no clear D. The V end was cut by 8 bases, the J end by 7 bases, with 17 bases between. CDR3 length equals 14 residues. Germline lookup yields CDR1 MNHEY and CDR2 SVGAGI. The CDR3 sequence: CASGLHGRGEKLFF. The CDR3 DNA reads TGTGCCAGCGGACTCCATGGGCGAGGTGAAAAACTGTTTTTT.

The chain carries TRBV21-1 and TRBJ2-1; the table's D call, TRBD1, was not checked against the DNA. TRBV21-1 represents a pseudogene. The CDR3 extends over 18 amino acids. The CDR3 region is CASSKFRNGAGGPGEQFF. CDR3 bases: TGTGCCAGCAGCAAATTCCGAAATGGGGCAGGGGGCCCTGGGGAGCAGTTCTTC.

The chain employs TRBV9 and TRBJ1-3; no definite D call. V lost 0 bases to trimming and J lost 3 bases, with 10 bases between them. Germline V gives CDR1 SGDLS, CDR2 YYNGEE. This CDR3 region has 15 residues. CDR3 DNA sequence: TGTGCCAGCAGCGTAGCGCCGGGAATTGGAAACACCATATATTTT. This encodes CASSVAPGIGNTIYF.

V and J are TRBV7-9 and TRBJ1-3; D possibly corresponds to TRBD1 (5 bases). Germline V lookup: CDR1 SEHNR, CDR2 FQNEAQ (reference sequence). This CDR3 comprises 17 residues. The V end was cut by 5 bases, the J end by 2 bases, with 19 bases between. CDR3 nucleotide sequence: TGTGCCAGCAGCCGCATTTCCCAGGGCTACACTGGAAACACCATATATTTT. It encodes CASSRISQGYTGNTIYF.

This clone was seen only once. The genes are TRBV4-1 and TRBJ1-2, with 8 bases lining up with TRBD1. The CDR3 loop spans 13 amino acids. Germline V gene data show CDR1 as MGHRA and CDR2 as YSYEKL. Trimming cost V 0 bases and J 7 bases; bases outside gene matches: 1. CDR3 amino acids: CASSQDRGRGYTF. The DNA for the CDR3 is TGCGCCAGCAGCCAAGACAGGGGGCGTGGCTACACCTTC.

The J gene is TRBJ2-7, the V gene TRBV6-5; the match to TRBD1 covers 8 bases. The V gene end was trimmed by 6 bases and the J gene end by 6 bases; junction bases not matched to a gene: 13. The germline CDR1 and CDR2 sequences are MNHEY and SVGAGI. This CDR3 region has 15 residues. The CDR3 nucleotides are TGTGCCAGCAGCCGCCCTGGACAGGGCCTGGGCGAGCAGTACTTC. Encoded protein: CASSRPGQGLGEQYF.

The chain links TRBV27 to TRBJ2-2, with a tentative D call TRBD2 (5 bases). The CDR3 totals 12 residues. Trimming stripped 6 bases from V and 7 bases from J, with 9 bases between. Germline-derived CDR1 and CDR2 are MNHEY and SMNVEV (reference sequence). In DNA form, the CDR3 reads TGTGCCAGCAGCTACGGGGACGGGGAGCTGTTTTTT. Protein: CASSYGDGELFF.

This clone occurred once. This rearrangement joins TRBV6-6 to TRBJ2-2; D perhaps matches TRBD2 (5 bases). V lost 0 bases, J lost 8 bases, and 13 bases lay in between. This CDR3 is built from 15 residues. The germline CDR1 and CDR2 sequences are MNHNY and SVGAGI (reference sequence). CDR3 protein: CASSYSGPSGGELFF. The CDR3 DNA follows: TGTGCCAGCAGTTACTCCGGCCCTTCGGGAGGGGAGCTGTTTTTT.

CDR3 in DNA: TGTGCCAGCACTCGTGGGGACAGCTATGGCTACACCTTC. This translates into CASTRGDSYGYTF. V is TRBV28 and J is TRBJ1-2; the match to TRBD1 covers 7 bases. The CDR3 covers 13 residues. Germline assignment: CDR1 MDHEN and CDR2 SYDVKM. The J segment lost 4 bases and the V segment lost 7 bases, leaving 6 bases of the junction unmatched.

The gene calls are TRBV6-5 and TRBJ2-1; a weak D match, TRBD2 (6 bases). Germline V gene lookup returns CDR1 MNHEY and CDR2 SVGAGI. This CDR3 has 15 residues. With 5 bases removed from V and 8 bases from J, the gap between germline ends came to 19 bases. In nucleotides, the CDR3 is TGTGCCAGCAGTCCCTTTAGCGGAGGCAGGGATGAGCAGTTCTTC. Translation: CASSPFSGGRDEQFF.

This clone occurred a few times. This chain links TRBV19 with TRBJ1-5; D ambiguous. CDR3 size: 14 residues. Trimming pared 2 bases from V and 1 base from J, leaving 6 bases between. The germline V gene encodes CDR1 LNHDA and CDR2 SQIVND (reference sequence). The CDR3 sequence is CASSILRSNQPQHF. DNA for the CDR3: TGTGCCAGTAGTATACTAAGAAGCAATCAGCCCCAGCATTTT.

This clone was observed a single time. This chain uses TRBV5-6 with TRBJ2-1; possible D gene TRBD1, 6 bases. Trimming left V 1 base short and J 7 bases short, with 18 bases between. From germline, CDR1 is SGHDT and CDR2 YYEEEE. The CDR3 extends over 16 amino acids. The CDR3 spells CASSLYWGQAINEQFF. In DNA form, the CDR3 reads TGTGCCAGCAGCTTGTATTGGGGGCAGGCAATTAATGAGCAGTTCTTC.

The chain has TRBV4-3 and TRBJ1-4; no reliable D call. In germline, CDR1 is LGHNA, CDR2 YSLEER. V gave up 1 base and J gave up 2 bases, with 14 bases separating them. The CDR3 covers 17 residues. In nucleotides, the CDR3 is TGCGCCAGCAGCCAAGTAACGCCGGGAGGGACTAATGAAAAACTGTTTTTT. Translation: CASSQVTPGGTNEKLFF.